These T cell receptor beta chains were read from a single sample in a study of cytomegalovirus exposure and HLA in healthy donors. Data came from immunoSEQ multiplex PCR; TCRdb stores just in-frame clones and leaves some out. This sample has about 220,000 clones, with about nine tenths found just once. Sequenced sample: PBMCs. These receptors all come from a young woman in good health and CMV-seronegative. Each CDR3 is given with its conserved first and last residue. The D gene is left open where the match is weak. Clone size is given for some rows only: seen once, a few or many times, or a class if the clone is expanded.

D gene	V gene	J gene	clone size	CDR3 length	CDR3 DNA	CDR3 protein
TRBD2	TRBV18	TRBJ2-2	.	16	TGTGCCAGCTCACCACTCGGGACTAGCGTGACCGGGGAGCTGTTTTTT	CASSPLGTSVTGELFF
TRBD2	TRBV7-2	TRBJ2-1	.	15	TGTGCCAGCAGCTTTGCGGGAGGGCCCTACAATGAGCAGTTCTTC	CASSFAGGPYNEQFF
TRBD1	TRBV30	TRBJ1-1	.	13	TGTGCCTGGATGGGGACAGGGGACACTGAAGCTTTCTTT	CAWMGTGDTEAFF
.	TRBV15	TRBJ1-4	.	15	TGTGCCACCAGCAGAGATCGACAGCCTGGAGAAAAACTGTTTTTT	CATSRDRQPGEKLFF
TRBD1	TRBV6-5	TRBJ1-1	.	16	TGTGCCAGCAGTTCTCACCTCGGGACAGGGAACACTGAAGCTTTCTTT	CASSSHLGTGNTEAFF
.	TRBV30	TRBJ1-4	.	12	TGTGCCTGGAGTGCGGACAGCGAAAAACTGTTTTTT	CAWSADSEKLFF
TRBD2	TRBV27	TRBJ2-7	.	14	TGTGCCAGCACACCACTAGCGGGAGCGGAAGAGCAGTACTTC	CASTPLAGAEEQYF
.	TRBV5-5	TRBJ2-7	.	12	TGTGCCAGCAGCTTGCTGTTCTACGAGCAGTACTTC	CASSLLFYEQYF
TRBD2	TRBV15	TRBJ2-1	.	18	TGTGCCACCAGCAGAGATCCAGCTTGGACTAGCGGGGGGAATGAGCAGTTCTTC	CATSRDPAWTSGGNEQFF
.	TRBV2	TRBJ2-1	once	13	TGTGCCAGCAGGGGGGACTTTGGCAATGAGCAGTTCTTC	CASRGDFGNEQFF
.	TRBV27	TRBJ2-1	.	13	TGTGCCAGCGGGCTATCAAGGAACAATGAGCAGTTCTTC	CASGLSRNNEQFF
.	TRBV30	TRBJ1-2	.	18	TGTGCCTGGAGCCTCTTTCAAATTACACAGGGAGCTAACTATGGCTACACCTTC	CAWSLFQITQGANYGYTF
.	TRBV27	TRBJ1-1	.	16	TGTGCCAGCAGTTTAGTGTTTGGGCCCGCCAACACTGAAGCTTTCTTT	CASSLVFGPANTEAFF
TRBD2	TRBV11-3	TRBJ2-7	.	19	TGTGCCAGCAGCTTAGATCGGTTACGCCCGGCGGGAGCGAGTTACGAGCAGTACTTC	CASSLDRLRPAGASYEQYF
.	TRBV7-9	TRBJ2-7	.	16	TGTGCCAGCAGCTTAGCAGGGTCAGGGACATTCTACGAGCAGTACTTC	CASSLAGSGTFYEQYF
.	TRBV11-2	TRBJ2-7	.	18	TGTGCCAGCAGCGCCCCACTGGGTCACACAGGGTGGGCGTACGAGCAGTACTTC	CASSAPLGHTGWAYEQYF